Following are 6 T cell receptor beta chains from one sample sequenced in a study of CD8 T cells in ankylosing spondylitis. Which antigens these TCRs recognize remains unknown. Study conclusions and caveats: Ankylosing spondylitis blood appeared to be characterized by a TCR beta motif of eight highly homologous variants.

TCRdb re-analysed the 5' RACE reads in MiXCR, keeping a single row per CDR3 protein. The sample records about 420,000 distinct CDR3 sequences, under 25% being singletons. Material for sequencing was blood, either unsorted or a sorted T cell fraction (not recorded which). Receptors were obtained from a male donor with ankylosing spondylitis.

This clonotype appeared many times. The chain combines TRBV12-3 or TRBV12-4 with TRBJ2-5, with D maybe TRBD1 (6 bases). The CDR3 runs to 13 residues. V shed 3 bases and J shed 3 bases, with 8 bases lying between them. The CDR3 DNA is TGTGCCAGCAGTTTGGACAGAAAAGAGACCCAGTACTTC. This encodes CASSLDRKETQYF.

The chain joins TRBV28 to TRBJ2-7; D unresolved. CDR1 is MDHEN, CDR2 SYDVKM, per germline. This CDR3 has 13 amino acids. V was shortened by 4 bases and J by 13 bases, with 20 bases between the two germline ends. The CDR3 loop reads CASSSRTSSGPYF. CDR3 coding DNA: TGTGCCAGCAGTTCTAGGACGTCGTCCGGGCCCTACTTC.

This clonotype was picked up a small number of times. The genes are TRBV20-1 and TRBJ2-1; the match to TRBD2 covers 12 bases. Germline CDR1 is DFQATT and CDR2 is SNEGSKA (reference sequence). The CDR3 is 16 amino acids. V gave up 6 bases and J gave up 2 bases; unmatched junction bases: 8. For the CDR3, the DNA is TGCAGTGCAAAGACTAGCGGGAGACGGACCTACAATGAGCAGTTCTTC. Encoded protein: CSAKTSGRRTYNEQFF.

J is TRBJ1-1 and V is TRBV18, with D uncertain. This CDR3 is 14 amino acids long. V was cut by 1 base and J by 4 bases, with 10 bases left in between. Germline assignment: CDR1 KGHSH and CDR2 LQKENI. In nucleotides, the CDR3 is TGTGCCAGCTCACCACTCGGAGGAATCACTGAAGCTTTCTTT. Translating it yields CASSPLGGITEAFF. The variable domain in full, with the rest retrieved from reference TRBV18 and TRBJ1-1, is NAGVMQNPRHLVRRRGQEARLRCSPMKGHSHVYWYRQLPEEGLKFMVYLQKENIIDESGMPKERFSAEFPKEGPSILRIQQVVRGDSAAYFCASSPLGGITEAFFGQGTRLTVV.

There are a few counts of this clonotype. V gene TRBV6-1 combines with J gene TRBJ1-1, with D maybe TRBD1 (5 bases). Germline CDR1 and CDR2: MNHNS and SASEGT. CDR3 length: 17 amino acids. V gave up 6 bases and J gave up 4 bases, with 24 bases separating them. The CDR3 spells CASSRTGTFEIRTEAFF. The CDR3 nucleotides read TGTGCCAGCAGCAGAACCGGGACGTTCGAGATCCGCACTGAAGCTTTCTTT.

This clonotype has a handful of counts. The chain has TRBV6-1 and TRBJ2-1; tentative D call: TRBD1 (6 bases). The germline V and J ends were trimmed by 7 bases and 8 bases, with 12 bases remaining between them. Germline CDR1 is MNHNS and CDR2 is SASEGT. The CDR3 runs 12 residues. The CDR3 sequence is CASNDRWHEQFF. DNA for the CDR3: TGTGCCAGCAACGACAGGTGGCATGAGCAGTTCTTC.